These T cell receptor beta chains were read from a single sample in a study of cytomegalovirus exposure and HLA in healthy donors. The repertoire was sequenced with immunoSEQ multiplex PCR; TCRdb's copy has only in-frame clones and lacks some. The sample has roughly 90,000 clones; 75% to 80% are singletons. The sample was PBMCs. The receptors come from a woman aged 40 to 50 in good health and CMV-seropositive. CDR3s include the opening cysteine and the closing phenylalanine or tryptophan.

V: TRBV19
CDR3: CASHPTGPIIGGETQYF

V: TRBV28
CDR3: CASSLFGSGSTEAFF

V: TRBV29-1
CDR3: CSVRDSLNTEAFF

V: TRBV18
CDR3: CASSPPEASQGEKLFF

V: TRBV27
CDR3: CASSRGGLAEYQETQYF

V: TRBV29-1
CDR3: CSVESSLYGYTF

V: TRBV7-2
CDR3: CASSASLGGNYGYTF

V: TRBV6-5
CDR3: CASRFRTSSYNEQFF

V: TRBV5-6
CDR3: CASSKKSGFGGPPGYTF

V: TRBV4-3
CDR3: CASSQVGSSGANVLTF

V: TRBV27
CDR3: CASSFLVTRGAGGGANVLTF

V: TRBV6-1
CDR3: CASSQGTTEAFF

V: TRBV6-5
CDR3: CAPGGVPYDSPLHF

V: TRBV18
CDR3: CASSPGTGGTEAFF

V: TRBV18
CDR3: CASSPPIADEQYF

V: TRBV19
CDR3: CASRGARTGRGGEQFF

V: TRBV2
CDR3: CASSEVWEGTEAFF

V: TRBV5-1
CDR3: CASSLAGREDTQYF

V: TRBV30
CDR3: CAWGPGNTEAFF

V: TRBV7-9
CDR3: CASSGGLAGVSYEQYF

V: TRBV18
CDR3: CASSADRSSTDTQYF

V: TRBV28
CDR3: CASSLRGSYGYTF

V: TRBV5-1
CDR3: CASSSLRTSGRNEQFF

V: TRBV4-3
CDR3: CASSHSFGGAAKNIQYF

V: TRBV27
CDR3: CASSSEASGRREQYF

V: TRBV4-3
CDR3: CASSQEYPLGGTGELFF

V: TRBV5-1
CDR3: CASSFGGTPTYEQYF

V: TRBV5-1
CDR3: CASSSNPVNTGELFF

V: TRBV28
CDR3: CASGVVGAKNIQYF

V: TRBV7-3
CDR3: CASSMGQGSGETQYF

V: TRBV7-9
CDR3: CASSLDRPVLGAFF

V: TRBV27
CDR3: CASSGWDRINSPLHF

V: TRBV4-1
CDR3: CASSLTETAGKGYGYTF

V: TRBV11-3
CDR3: CASSLGASTYEQYF

V: TRBV7-2
CDR3: CASSLEANTEAFF

V: TRBV11-2
CDR3: CASSLIDSYEQYF

V: TRBV7-9
CDR3: CASSSDKNEQFF

V: TRBV4-3
CDR3: CASSQDRGGIYEQYF

V: TRBV7-3
CDR3: CASSPQGDQPQHF

V: TRBV28
CDR3: CASRVGSGDTYEQYF

V: TRBV25-1
CDR3: CASSEDRGHWVLETQYF

V: TRBV4-3
CDR3: CASSLEGASTDTQYF

V: TRBV12-5
CDR3: CASGTGIYQETQYF

V: TRBV7-9
CDR3: CASSFAGYEQFF

V: TRBV18
CDR3: CASSEDRRSYEQYF